This T cell receptor (beta chain) was obtained from a study of technical replicates of blood from several donors. This CDR3 comprises 13 residues. Germline V gene lookup returns CDR1 KGHSH and CDR2 LQKENI. Trimming removed 4 bases from V and 7 bases from J, with 13 bases in between. Sequencing was performed with immunoSEQ multiplex PCR; in TCRdb, only in-frame clones are kept and a portion is missing. The sample holds tens of thousands of clones, about 87% seen once. The sample was PBMCs. This chain uses TRBV18 with TRBJ1-1; possible D gene TRBD1, 6 bases. The origin of this receptor is a human donor in good health. Some clones in this sample may be carry-over from other donors' samples. CDR3 residues: CASSRFTGLEAFF. The CDR3 DNA sequence: TGTGCCAGCTCACGATTTACAGGGCTTGAAGCTTTCTTT. The full variable domain, its missing parts supplied by reference TRBV18 and TRBJ1-1, is NAGVMQNPRHLVRRRGQEARLRCSPMKGHSHVYWYRQLPEEGLKFMVYLQKENIIDESGMPKERFSAEFPKEGPSILRIQQVVRGDSAAYFCASSRFTGLEAFFGQGTRLTVV.